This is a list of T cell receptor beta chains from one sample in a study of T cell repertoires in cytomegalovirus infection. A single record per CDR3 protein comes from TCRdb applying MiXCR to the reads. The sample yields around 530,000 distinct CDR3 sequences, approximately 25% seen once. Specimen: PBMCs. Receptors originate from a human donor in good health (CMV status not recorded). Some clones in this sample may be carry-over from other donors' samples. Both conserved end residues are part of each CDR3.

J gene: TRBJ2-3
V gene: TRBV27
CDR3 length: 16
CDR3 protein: CASSLLGESSTDTQYF

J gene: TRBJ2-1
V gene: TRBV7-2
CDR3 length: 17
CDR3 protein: CASSSSVGWGSYNEQFF

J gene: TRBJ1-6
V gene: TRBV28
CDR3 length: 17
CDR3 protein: CASRRRTVSSYNSPLHF

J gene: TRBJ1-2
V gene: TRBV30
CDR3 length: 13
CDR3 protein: CAWRRKGNYGYTF

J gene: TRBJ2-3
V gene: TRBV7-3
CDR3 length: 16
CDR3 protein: CASSQQLAKGTDTQYF

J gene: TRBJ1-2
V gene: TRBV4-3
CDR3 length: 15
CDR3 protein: CASSQVPGSNYGYTF

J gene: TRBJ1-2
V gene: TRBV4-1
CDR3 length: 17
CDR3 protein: CASSQDLIGGRDYGYTF

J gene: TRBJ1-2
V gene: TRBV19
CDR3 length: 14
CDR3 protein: CASRRDRVAVGYTF

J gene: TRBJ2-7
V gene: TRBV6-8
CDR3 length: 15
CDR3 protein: CASSYSGVTTMEQYF

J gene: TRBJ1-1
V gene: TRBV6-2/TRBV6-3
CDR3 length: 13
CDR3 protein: CASRVARNTEAFF

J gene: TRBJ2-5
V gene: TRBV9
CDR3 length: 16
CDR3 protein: CASSGGGQGGGKTQYF

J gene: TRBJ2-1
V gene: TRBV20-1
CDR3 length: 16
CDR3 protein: CSASGGPSGAYNEQFF

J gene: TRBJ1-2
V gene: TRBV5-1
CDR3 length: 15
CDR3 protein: CASSLEGLDRSGYTF

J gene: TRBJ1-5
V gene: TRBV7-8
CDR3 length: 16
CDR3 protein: CASSRVRLAPNQPQHF

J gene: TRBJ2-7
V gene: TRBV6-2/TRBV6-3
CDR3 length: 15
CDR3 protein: CASRSSNWLSYEQYF

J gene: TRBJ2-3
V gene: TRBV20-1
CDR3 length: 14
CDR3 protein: CSAPTLGGTDTQYF

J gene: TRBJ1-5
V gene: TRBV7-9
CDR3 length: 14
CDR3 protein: CASSPPWVDQPQHF

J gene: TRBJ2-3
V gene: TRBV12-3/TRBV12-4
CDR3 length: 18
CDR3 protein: CASSLASLGREYTDTQYF

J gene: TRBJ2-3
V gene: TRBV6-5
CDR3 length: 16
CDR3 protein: CASSYSLAGSTDTQYF

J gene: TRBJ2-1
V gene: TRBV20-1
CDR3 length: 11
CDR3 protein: CSARGDRELFF

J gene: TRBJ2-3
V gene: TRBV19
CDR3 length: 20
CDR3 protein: CASSIGPGQKPQGPTDTQYF

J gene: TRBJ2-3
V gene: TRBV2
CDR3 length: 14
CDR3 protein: CASSVSTSTDTQYF

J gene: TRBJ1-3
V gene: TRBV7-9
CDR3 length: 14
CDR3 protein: CASRTGISGNTIYF